This T cell receptor beta chain was sequenced in a study of a mutant IDH1 vaccine in newly diagnosed glioma. General study findings and limits: Evidence of vaccine-induced immune responses was documented in 85% to 95% of patients.

Time point reported: week 5, during vaccination. Vaccinated patients received 300 ug of mutant IDH1 20-mer peptide per dose, with topical imiquimod. Trimming removed 3 bases from V and 3 bases from J; junction bases left unmatched: 7. This CDR3 is 16 amino acids long. Germline V gene sequence: CDR1 MRHNA, CDR2 SNTAGT. Comments on this clone: The antigen is not known.

Sequencing was performed with immunoSEQ multiplex PCR; in TCRdb, only in-frame clones are kept and a portion is missing. The data hold about 33,000 clones, with roughly four fifths observed a single time. V and J are TRBV6-4 and TRBJ2-1; 8 bases map to TRBD2. Sample: PBMCs, taken from a glioma patient whose treatment included an IDH1 peptide vaccine. The receptor's source is a man aged 30 to 39 with glioma. The CDR3 reads CASSDLAGGFYNEQFF. The CDR3 DNA sequence: TGTGCCAGCAGTGATTTGGCGGGGGGCTTCTACAATGAGCAGTTCTTC.